Each of the 20 T cell receptor beta chains below was sequenced from the same sample in a study of blood T cell repertoires in COVID-19. Clones were read by immunoSEQ multiplex PCR, and TCRdb kept only the in-frame ones, dropping some. Altogether more than 300,000 clones are present, 89% being singletons, with the ten largest covering nearly 6.5%. What was sequenced was peripheral blood. Every receptor here comes from a man aged 18 to 30 who had recovered from COVID-19.

The chain employs TRBV28 and TRBJ1-2; tentatively, D is TRBD1 (6 bases). The V gene lost 4 bases and the J gene lost 1 base, with 10 bases spanning the gap. This CDR3 is built from 14 residues. Germline lookup yields CDR1 MDHEN and CDR2 SYDVKM. This chain's CDR3 is CASSSGGLNYGYTF. The DNA of the CDR3 is TGTGCCAGCAGTTCTGGGGGCCTTAACTATGGCTACACCTTC.

This clone occurred once. This chain joins TRBV4-1 and TRBJ2-7, with 10 bases that match TRBD1. CDR1 and CDR2 (germline): MGHRA, YSYEKL. The V and J ends lost 1 base and 4 bases, in that order; junction bases with no gene match: 7. The CDR3 sequence is 16 residues long. CDR3 bases: TGCGCCAGCAGCCAAGTATCGACAGGGGGCGGGTACGAGCAGTACTTC. Translated: CASSQVSTGGGYEQYF.

The chain recombines TRBV2 with TRBJ2-4; TRBD1 matches 7 bases. The ends lost 6 bases at V and 0 bases at J; junction bases unmatched: 8. This CDR3 region has 16 residues. Germline values: CDR1 SNHLY, CDR2 FYNNEI. CDR3 nucleotides: TGTGCCAGCAGCCGGGACAGAACCCTAGCCAAAAACATTCAGTACTTC. It codes for CASSRDRTLAKNIQYF.

The count of this clone is one. The V call is TRBV5-1, the J call TRBJ1-6, with D tentatively TRBD1 (5 bases). Germline-derived CDR1 and CDR2 are SGHRS and YFSETQ. V dropped 5 bases and J dropped 8 bases, with 11 bases sitting between them. The CDR3 contains 13 residues. The CDR3 spells CASRHAGDSPLHF. In nucleotides, the CDR3 is TGCGCCAGCAGACACGCGGGGGATTCACCCCTCCACTTT.

The gene calls are TRBV27 and TRBJ1-1; no definite D call. V was cut by 6 bases and J by 4 bases, with 9 bases left in between. There are 12 residues in the CDR3. Per germline, CDR1 MNHEY and CDR2 SMNVEV (reference sequence). For the CDR3, the DNA is TGTGCCAGCAGAATGGGAGGCACTGAAGCTTTCTTT. Protein product: CASRMGGTEAFF.

The gene calls are TRBV12-5 and TRBJ1-2; D perhaps matches TRBD1 (5 bases). V lost 1 base, J lost 5 bases, and 14 bases lay in between. The CDR3 extends over 15 amino acids. The germline V gene encodes CDR1 LGHNT and CDR2 FRNRAP. Written as DNA, the CDR3 is TGTGCTAGTGGTTTGGAAGGAGGGGTTGGGTATGGCTACACCTTC. This translates into CASGLEGGVGYGYTF.

In this sample, this clone turned up a few times. V is TRBV19 and J is TRBJ1-6; 8 bases line up with TRBD1. This CDR3 spans 15 amino acids. Looked up from germline, CDR1 is LNHDA and CDR2 is SQIVND (reference sequence). J was trimmed by 0 bases and V by 7 bases; bases with no gene match: 2. The CDR3 sequence is CASTGGSSYNSPLHF. DNA for the CDR3: TGTGCCAGTACAGGGGGCAGCTCCTATAATTCACCCCTCCACTTT.

The CDR3 coding sequence is TGTGCCAGCAGCGTTCGACAGCATACTAGCACAGATACGCAGTATTTT. Amino acids: CASSVRQHTSTDTQYF. The V and J genes are TRBV9 and TRBJ2-3; D is perhaps TRBD1 (5 bases). The V and J ends lost 2 bases and 0 bases respectively, with 13 bases between them. CDR3 length: 16 residues. Germline V gene sequence: CDR1 SGDLS, CDR2 YYNGEE.

This clone was recorded once. This sequence joins TRBV7-3 and TRBJ2-1, with 10 bases fitting TRBD2. V lost 5 bases and J lost 8; bases outside the gene matches: 15. CDR3 length equals 17 residues. Germline V gene sequence: CDR1 SGHTA, CDR2 FQGTGA. The CDR3 DNA reads as TGTGCCAGCAGCCCCCCAGGAGAGCGGGGGGGCCGGGATGAGCAGTTCTTC. Its protein product is CASSPPGERGGRDEQFF.

V is TRBV20-1 and J is TRBJ1-4; 8 nucleotides agree with TRBD1. V lost 3 bases to trimming and J lost 8 bases; unmatched junction nucleotides: 8. Germline CDR1 is DFQATT and CDR2 is SNEGSKA (reference sequence). This CDR3 contains 14 residues. In DNA form, the CDR3 reads TGCAGTGCTAGTCCCCGACAGGGGTACGAAAAACTGTTTTTT. Translated, it gives CSASPRQGYEKLFF.

The genes are TRBV29-1 and TRBJ1-2, with a weak D call TRBD1 (6 bases). CDR3 length: 16 residues. In germline, CDR1 is SQVTM, CDR2 ANQGSEA. Deletions cut 5 bases from V and 8 bases from J, with 27 bases between. The CDR3, as DNA: TGCAGCGTTTGGTCTTGGCAGGGGAAGGGCCAGTACGGCTACACCTTC. Protein: CSVWSWQGKGQYGYTF.

The chain is built from TRBV6-6 and TRBJ1-1, with 10 bases matching TRBD1. The germline V gene has CDR1 MNHNY and CDR2 SVGAGI (reference sequence). CDR3 size: 15 residues. V shed 2 bases, J shed 6 bases, and the junction held 6 bases outside the gene matches. In DNA, the CDR3 is TGTGCCAGCAGTTACCCCGGGACAGGGGTTCCTGAAGCTTTCTTT. Protein product: CASSYPGTGVPEAFF.

The chain is built from TRBV18 and TRBJ2-7; the match to TRBD1 covers 7 bases. This CDR3 spans 17 amino acids. Germline trimming cut 3 bases from V and 5 bases from J; bases unmatched to any gene: 16. Germline-derived CDR1 and CDR2 are KGHSH and LQKENI. The DNA for the CDR3 is TGTGCCAGCTCACCGGTTTATGGGACAGCTGCCCCCAACGAGCAGTACTTC. It yields the protein CASSPVYGTAAPNEQYF. Drawing the rest from reference TRBV18 and TRBJ2-7, the complete variable domain is NAGVMQNPRHLVRRRGQEARLRCSPMKGHSHVYWYRQLPEEGLKFMVYLQKENIIDESGMPKERFSAEFPKEGPSILRIQQVVRGDSAAYFCASSPVYGTAAPNEQYFGPGTRLTVT.

The rearrangement uses TRBV18 and TRBJ2-7; TRBD1 matches 8 bases. The V and J ends lost 6 bases and 6 bases, in that order; junction bases with no gene match: 10. The V gene's germline CDR1 is KGHSH and CDR2 LQKENI. This CDR3 is 14 amino acids long. CDR3 loop: CASSADRGSVEQYF. The CDR3, as DNA: TGTGCCAGCTCCGCTGACAGGGGCTCCGTCGAGCAGTACTTC.

The rearrangement joins TRBV18 to TRBJ1-1; D gene ambiguous. Germline V lookup: CDR1 KGHSH, CDR2 LQKENI. The CDR3 covers 11 residues. Trimming left V 5 bases short and J 8 bases short, with 9 bases between. CDR3 bases: TGTGCCAGCTCAGCGACCAGGGAAGCTTTCTTT. This translates into CASSATREAFF.

A remark on this clone: The identical CDR3 is also encoded by other nucleotide sequences in the sample. The rearrangement uses TRBV30 and TRBJ1-5, with unresolved D. V was clipped by 2 bases and J by 0 bases, with 5 bases between them. The CDR3 is made up of 13 amino acids. The germline V gene encodes CDR1 GTSNPN and CDR2 SVGIG (reference sequence). This CDR3 reads CAWSRDSNQPQHF. The CDR3 bases are TGTGCCTGGAGTCGGGATAGCAATCAGCCCCAGCATTTT.

The chain joins TRBV5-4 to TRBJ2-1; TRBD1 is a possible D gene (6 bases). Germline-derived CDR1 and CDR2 are SGHNT and YYREEE (reference sequence). This CDR3 has 16 residues. V lost 4 bases, J lost 0 bases, and 14 bases lay in between. CDR3 sequence: CASSPSGQPSYNEQFF. The CDR3 nucleotides read TGTGCCAGCAGCCCGTCGGGACAACCCTCCTACAATGAGCAGTTCTTC.

The V and J genes are TRBV5-1 and TRBJ2-1; weak D call: TRBD1 (6 bases). Germline V lookup: CDR1 SGHRS, CDR2 YFSETQ. Deletions cut 4 bases from V and 0 bases from J, with 20 bases between. The CDR3 spans 18 residues. The CDR3 DNA sequence: TGCGCCAGCAGCGCGACGGGACACCTAATAAGCTCCTACAATGAGCAGTTCTTC. Its translation is CASSATGHLISSYNEQFF.

The chain carries TRBV4-1 and TRBJ1-2; 7 bases map to TRBD1. CDR1 and CDR2 from the germline V gene are MGHRA and YSYEKL. With V trimmed by 0 bases and J by 8 bases, 12 bases remained unmatched. The CDR3 has 16 residues. As DNA, the CDR3 is TGCGCCAGCAGCCAAGATACAGGGGCCTTCCAGGGGGGCTACACCTTC. Amino acids: CASSQDTGAFQGGYTF.

J is TRBJ2-7 and V is TRBV6-4; D uncertain. V was trimmed by 0 bases and J by 4 bases, leaving 4 bases between them. There are 12 residues in the CDR3. The V gene's germline CDR1 is MRHNA and CDR2 SNTAGT. CDR3 DNA: TGTGCCAGCAGTGACTCGACTTACGAGCAGTACTTC. Protein product: CASSDSTYEQYF.